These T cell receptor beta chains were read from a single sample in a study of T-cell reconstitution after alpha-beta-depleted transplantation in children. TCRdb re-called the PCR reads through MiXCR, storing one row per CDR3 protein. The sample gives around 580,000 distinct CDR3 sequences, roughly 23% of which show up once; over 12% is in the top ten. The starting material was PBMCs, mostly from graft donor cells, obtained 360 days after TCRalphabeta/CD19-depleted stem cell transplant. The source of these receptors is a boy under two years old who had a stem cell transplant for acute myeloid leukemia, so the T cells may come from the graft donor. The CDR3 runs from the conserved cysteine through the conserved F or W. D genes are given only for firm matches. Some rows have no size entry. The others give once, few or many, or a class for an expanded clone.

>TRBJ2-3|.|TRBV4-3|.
CASSQDRGVNTQYF
TGCGCCAGCAGCCAAGATAGAGGGGTAAATACGCAGTATTTT
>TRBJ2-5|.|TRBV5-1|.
CASSSYGSGQETQYF
TGCGCCAGCAGCTCGTACGGTTCGGGACAAGAGACCCAGTACTTC
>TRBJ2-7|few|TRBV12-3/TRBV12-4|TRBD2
CASSGAGGVWEQYF
TGTGCCAGCAGTGGAGCGGGAGGAGTATGGGAGCAGTACTTC
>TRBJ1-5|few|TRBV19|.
CASSISPQPQHF
TGTGCCAGTAGTATTTCCCCGCAGCCCCAGCATTTT
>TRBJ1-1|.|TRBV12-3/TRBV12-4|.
CASSPSLGDEAFF
TGTGCCAGCAGTCCCTCGTTGGGGGACGAAGCTTTCTTT
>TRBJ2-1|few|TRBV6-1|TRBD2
CASNHPARGGGNEQFF
TGTGCCAGCAATCACCCAGCCCGCGGGGGGGGAAATGAGCAGTTCTTC
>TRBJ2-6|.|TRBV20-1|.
CSASPASSGANVLTF
TGCAGTGCTAGCCCCGCCAGCTCTGGGGCCAACGTCCTGACTTTC
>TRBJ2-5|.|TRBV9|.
CASSVPGLGTQYF
TGTGCCAGCAGCGTTCCGGGACTTGGGACCCAGTACTTC
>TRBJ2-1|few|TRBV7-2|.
CASSNRALSSYNEQFF
TGTGCCAGCAGTAACCGGGCCCTGAGCTCCTACAATGAGCAGTTCTTC
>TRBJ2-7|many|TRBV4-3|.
CASSQDRGTYSSYEQYF
TGCGCCAGCAGCCAAGATAGGGGGACTTACAGCTCCTACGAGCAGTACTTC
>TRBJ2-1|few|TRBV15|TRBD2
CATSKGLAGNYNEQFF
TGTGCCACCAGCAAGGGACTAGCGGGGAACTACAATGAGCAGTTCTTC
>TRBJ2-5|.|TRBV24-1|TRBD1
CATSDLDRDETQYF
TGTGCCACCAGTGACCTGGACAGGGATGAGACCCAGTACTTC
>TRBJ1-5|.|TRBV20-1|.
CSARDKEGLEGNHPQHF
TGCAGTGCTAGAGATAAGGAGGGGCTGGAAGGCAATCATCCCCAGCATTTT
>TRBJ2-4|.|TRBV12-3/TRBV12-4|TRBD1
CASSEGQATKNIQYF
TGTGCCAGCAGTGAGGGACAGGCGACCAAAAACATTCAGTACTTC
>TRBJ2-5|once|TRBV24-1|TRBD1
CATSDDTGEVGETQYF
TGTGCCACCAGTGATGATACAGGGGAAGTTGGGGAGACCCAGTACTTC
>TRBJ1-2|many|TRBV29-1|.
CSVKGHYGYTF
TGCAGCGTTAAGGGTCACTATGGCTACACCTTC
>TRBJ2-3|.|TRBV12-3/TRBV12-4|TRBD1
CASTQVHRGQGSEAQYF
TGTGCCAGCACCCAAGTACACAGGGGGCAAGGTAGCGAAGCGCAGTATTTT
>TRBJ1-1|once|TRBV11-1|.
CASSFPSGEVLSNTEAFF
TGTGCCAGCAGCTTTCCCAGTGGGGAGGTCCTATCGAACACTGAAGCTTTCTTT
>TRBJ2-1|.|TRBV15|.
CATSRDRDNEQFF
TGTGCCACCAGCAGGGACCGGGACAATGAGCAGTTCTTC
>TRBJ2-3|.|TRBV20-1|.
CSAQGLPSGDTQYF
TGCAGTGCTCAAGGACTGCCGTCGGGAGATACGCAGTATTTT
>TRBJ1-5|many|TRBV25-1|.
CASSLQGPYSNQPQHF
TGTGCCAGCAGCCTACAGGGTCCCTATAGCAATCAGCCCCAGCATTTT
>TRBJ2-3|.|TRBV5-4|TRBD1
CASRLDRGATDTQYF
TGTGCCAGCAGACTAGACAGGGGAGCCACAGATACGCAGTATTTT
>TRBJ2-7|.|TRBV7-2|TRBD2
CASSTLAGGESYEQYF
TGTGCCAGCAGCACACTAGCGGGGGGGGAATCCTACGAGCAGTACTTC
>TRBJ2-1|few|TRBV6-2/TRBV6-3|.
CASSRQGLNNEQFF
TGTGCCAGCAGTCGTCAGGGTCTCAACAATGAGCAGTTCTTC
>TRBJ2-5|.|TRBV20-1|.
CSARDSQPKGTQYF
TGCAGTGCTAGAGATAGTCAACCTAAGGGGACCCAGTACTTC
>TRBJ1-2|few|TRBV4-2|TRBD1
CASSQVSSGGTLQWEELYGYTF
TGTGCCAGCAGCCAAGTTTCCTCAGGGGGCACACTGCAGTGGGAGGAACTCTATGGCTACACCTTC
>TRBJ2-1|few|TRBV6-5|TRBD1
CASISRTGANEQFF
TGTGCCAGCATTTCCCGGACAGGGGCAAATGAGCAGTTCTTC
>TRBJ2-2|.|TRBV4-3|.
CASSQDQGGLGADTGELFF
TGCGCCAGCAGCCAAGATCAGGGGGGCTTGGGGGCGGACACCGGGGAGCTGTTTTTT
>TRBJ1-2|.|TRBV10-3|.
CAISESKTGYTF
TGTGCCATCAGTGAGTCGAAAACTGGCTACACCTTC
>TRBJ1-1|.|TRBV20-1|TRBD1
CSARDWDSTEAFF
TGCAGTGCTAGAGACTGGGACAGCACTGAAGCTTTCTTT
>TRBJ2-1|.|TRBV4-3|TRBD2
CASSHGISGGDEQFF
TGCGCCAGCAGCCACGGGATTAGCGGGGGGGACGAGCAGTTCTTC